The sequence of this T cell receptor beta chain was determined in a study of neoadjuvant anti-PD-1 for oral cavity cancer. On the study more broadly: Patients mostly received three to four biweekly nivolumab doses at 3 mg/kg before surgery.

Study-wide results and limits: Higher pretreatment Treg/Th17 ratios tracked higher pretreatment blood clonality. Post-treatment tumors with larger preexisting clones showed more shrinkage.

Survey sequencing of tumors mostly used 4.5 to 5 ug DNA, two replicates. Measured with immunoSEQ multiplex PCR; TCRdb has only the in-frame clones, and not every one. Of about 11,000 clones in the sample, roughly half were seen once. About this clone: No antigen is known for it.

The input for sequencing was tumor tissue, taken before nivolumab (anti-PD-1) treatment. This sequence originates from a person aged 40 to 85 with oral cavity squamous cell carcinoma.

CDR3 loop: CASSPGQGVGEQYF. The CDR3 nucleotides read TGTGCCAGCTCACCAGGACAGGGTGTAGGCGAGCAGTACTTC. The chain recombines TRBV18 with TRBJ2-7; 8 bases align to TRBD1. Germline assignment: CDR1 KGHSH and CDR2 LQKENI. CDR3 length: 14 amino acids. The J segment lost 6 bases and the V segment lost 2 bases, leaving 6 bases of the junction unmatched.